Below are 29 T cell receptor beta chains sequenced from a single sample in a study of T-cell memory formation after mild COVID-19. TCRdb independently ran MiXCR on the 5' RACE reads; one entry per CDR3 protein. The sample carries under 300,000 distinct CDR3 sequences, roughly 15% recorded once. The sample was PBMCs or a T cell subset sorted from them (not recorded which). Receptor source: a man aged 18 to 29 who had mild COVID-19 (a few samples of this study predate the infection). Cell type and time point are not known.

This sequence joins TRBV3-1 and TRBJ2-5; tentatively, D is TRBD2 (7 bases). V lost 0 bases and J 5 bases, leaving 16 bases between the germline ends. The CDR3 contains 16 residues. Germline assignment: CDR1 LGHDT and CDR2 YNNKEL (reference sequence). The CDR3 DNA follows: TGTGCCAGCAGCCAAGACCCACCGGGGGGCCGGGAGACCCAGTACTTC. Amino acids: CASSQDPPGGRETQYF.

This clonotype has only a few counts. The chain combines TRBV20-1 with TRBJ1-5; 7 bases fit TRBD1. The length of the CDR3 is 14 residues. Per germline, CDR1 DFQATT and CDR2 SNEGSKA (reference sequence). V was pared by 5 bases and J by 6 bases, with 10 bases of the junction left unmatched. CDR3 nucleotide sequence: TGCAGTGCTCCGGAGACAGGGAGAACTCAGCCCCAGCATTTT. Translation gives CSAPETGRTQPQHF.

The CDR3 nucleotides are TGTGCCAGCAGCCCAGACAGGGGTTCGCTCTACGAGCAGTACGTC. Translated: CASSPDRGSLYEQYV. The chain has TRBV28 and TRBJ2-7, with 8 bases lining up with TRBD1. Germline-derived CDR1 and CDR2 are MDHEN and SYDVKM. The V and J ends lost 6 bases and 3 bases, in that order; junction bases with no gene match: 10. The CDR3 has 15 residues.

This clonotype has just a few counts. CDR3: CASSQDLGDTEAFF. CDR3 nucleotides: TGCGCCAGCAGCCAAGATCTAGGGGACACTGAAGCTTTCTTT. The V gene is TRBV4-3, the J gene TRBJ1-1, with D perhaps matching TRBD1 (5 bases). Per the germline V gene, CDR1 is LGHNA and CDR2 is YSLEER. The CDR3 consists of 14 residues. The germline V and J ends were trimmed by 0 bases and 3 bases, with 8 bases remaining between them.

There are a few counts of this clonotype. The V call is TRBV12-3 or TRBV12-4, the J call TRBJ2-7; D assignment may be TRBD1 or TRBD2 (5 bases each). V lost 3 bases and J 2 bases, leaving 11 bases between the germline ends. The CDR3 consists of 14 residues. This CDR3 is CASSFSGRTYEQYF. Written as DNA, the CDR3 is TGTGCCAGCAGTTTTTCAGGGAGAACCTACGAGCAGTACTTC.

This chain links TRBV2 with TRBJ2-7; a weak D match, TRBD1 (5 bases). This CDR3 spans 12 amino acids. Between the trimmed V and J ends, which lost 2 bases and 4 bases, there was a span of 6 bases. Germline CDR1 and CDR2: SNHLY and FYNNEI. The CDR3 nucleotides are TGTGCCAGCAGTGAACAGGGATACGAGCAGTACTTC. It specifies CASSEQGYEQYF.

This rearrangement joins TRBV6-2 or TRBV6-3 to TRBJ2-2, with 7 bases lining up with TRBD1. J was trimmed by 3 bases and V by 6 bases; bases with no gene match: 4. CDR3 length equals 14 residues. CDR1 MNHEY and CDR2 SVGEGT come from the germline V gene. The CDR3 sequence is CASRDRAYTGELFF. DNA of the CDR3: TGTGCCAGCAGAGACAGGGCCTACACCGGGGAGCTGTTTTTT.

The gene calls are TRBV3-1 and TRBJ2-1, with 9 bases lining up with TRBD1. Germline V gene data show CDR1 as LGHDT and CDR2 as YNNKEL (reference sequence). Trimming at V came to 0 bases and at J to 8 bases, leaving 11 bases not matched to a gene. This CDR3 spans 17 amino acids. The CDR3 region has the DNA TGTGCCAGCAGCCAAGAAAGCCCGGGACAGGGATATGATGAGCAGTTCTTC. It encodes CASSQESPGQGYDEQFF.

The chain has TRBV7-2 and TRBJ1-2; tentative D call: TRBD1 (6 bases). Between the trimmed V and J ends, which lost 4 bases and 4 bases, there was a span of 10 bases. This CDR3 contains 13 residues. Germline CDR1 is SGHTA and CDR2 is FQGNSA. CDR3 sequence: CASSSSQGYGYTF. The DNA of the CDR3 is TGTGCCAGCAGCTCGTCACAGGGCTATGGCTACACCTTC.

This clonotype has just a few counts. The rearrangement links TRBV2 to TRBJ1-5; TRBD1 matches at 7 bases. Looked up from germline, CDR1 is SNHLY and CDR2 is FYNNEI. J was trimmed by 0 bases and V by 8 bases; bases with no gene match: 1. The CDR3 consists of 13 residues. In DNA, the CDR3 is TGTGCCAGCGGGACAGATAGCAATCAGCCCCAGCATTTT. Protein product: CASGTDSNQPQHF.

This clonotype has a count of ten or more. The chain recombines TRBV11-2 with TRBJ1-2; 10 bases agree with TRBD1. V dropped 5 bases and J dropped 6; count of bases not matched to a gene: 6. The CDR3 covers 14 residues. The germline gives CDR1 SGHAT, CDR2 FQNNGV. The DNA for the CDR3 is TGTGCCAGCAGCCCCTGGGGGACAGGGGATGGCTACACCTTC. Translated: CASSPWGTGDGYTF.

This clonotype was seen a few times. This rearrangement joins TRBV4-2 to TRBJ2-5; 9 nucleotides line up with TRBD2. Looked up from germline, CDR1 is LGHNA and CDR2 is YNFKEQ. V trimming: 3 bases; J trimming: 3 bases; junction bases outside the gene matches: 11. The CDR3 has 17 residues. In DNA, the CDR3 is TGTGCCAGCAGCCAGGGACTAGCCGATGCCTCCGAAGAGACCCAGTACTTC. This encodes CASSQGLADASEETQYF.

This clonotype was picked up a small number of times. V gene TRBV29-1 combines with J gene TRBJ2-3, with D unresolved. Between the trimmed V and J ends, which lost 3 bases and 5 bases, there was a span of 6 bases. The length of the CDR3 is 11 residues. Per germline, CDR1 SQVTM and CDR2 ANQGSEA. CDR3: CSVDLGDTQYF. The CDR3 region has the DNA TGCAGCGTTGACCTAGGAGATACGCAGTATTTT.

This rearrangement joins TRBV5-1 to TRBJ2-2; 7 nucleotides match TRBD2. This CDR3 contains 15 residues. Germline values: CDR1 SGHRS, CDR2 YFSETQ. Losses at the gene ends were 7 bases for V and 4 bases for J; bases not matched to a gene: 10. CDR3 coding DNA: TGCGCCAGCGGCCCCGGGAGGTCTAGCACCGGGGAGCTGTTTTTT. As protein: CASGPGRSSTGELFF.

To note about this clonotype: One end of the junction varies from germline; a read error may be responsible. V is TRBV11-2 and J is TRBJ2-1, with TRBD2 identical over 9 bases. This CDR3 is built from 16 residues. Germline loops: CDR1 SGHAT, CDR2 FQNNGV. The CDR3 DNA follows: TGTGCCAGAAGCTCCGTAGCGGGGGCCTACTACAATGAGCAGTTCTTC. Amino acid sequence: CARSSVAGAYYNEQFF.

This clonotype was detected only a few times. CDR3 in amino acids: CASSDSRSSQPQHF. The CDR3 DNA is TGTGCCAGCAGCGATTCCCGTAGTAGTCAGCCCCAGCATTTT. The rearrangement joins TRBV7-9 to TRBJ1-5; D remains ambiguous. V lost 5 bases and J 6 bases, leaving 14 bases between the germline ends. CDR1 and CDR2 (germline): SEHNR, FQNEAQ (reference sequence). There are 14 residues in the CDR3.

This clonotype was recorded a few times. The gene calls are TRBV7-9 and TRBJ2-1, with TRBD2 as a possible D gene (7 bases). The CDR3 runs 13 residues. V was clipped by 2 bases and J by 9 bases, with 11 bases between them. CDR1 is SEHNR, CDR2 FQNEAQ, per germline (reference sequence). In DNA, the CDR3 is TGTGCCAGCAGCTTACTGGCGGGGGCTGAGCAGTTCTTC. The encoded protein is CASSLLAGAEQFF.

This clonotype was counted many times. The rearrangement uses TRBV4-1 and TRBJ1-1; D not certain. The germline gives CDR1 MGHRA, CDR2 YSYEKL. The CDR3 has 14 residues. V lost 1 base to trimming and J lost 1 base, with 7 bases between them. This CDR3 reads CASSQGIANTEAFF. In DNA form, the CDR3 reads TGCGCCAGCAGCCAAGGAATAGCGAACACTGAAGCTTTCTTT.

This clonotype was found many times. The CDR3 DNA sequence: TGCGCCAGCACTGCCAATCAGCCCCAGCATTTT. This gives the protein CASTANQPQHF. V is TRBV5-1 and J is TRBJ1-5, with D unclear. Germline CDR1 and CDR2: SGHRS and YFSETQ. V lost 6 bases and J 3 bases, leaving 4 bases between the germline ends. The CDR3 covers 11 residues.

The sample holds many counts of this clonotype. This chain connects TRBV5-1 to TRBJ1-1; D is unclear. CDR1 is SGHRS and CDR2 is YFSETQ in the germline V gene. The CDR3 consists of 14 residues. V was clipped by 1 base and J by 2 bases, with 9 bases between them. The CDR3 spells CASSLYSANTEAFF. DNA of the CDR3: TGCGCCAGCAGCTTGTACTCAGCCAACACTGAAGCTTTCTTT.

Only a few counts were recorded for this clonotype. The CDR3 reads CASSFSPGGQGFDEQYF. The CDR3 nucleotides read TGTGCCAGCAGTTTCTCCCCCGGCGGACAGGGCTTCGACGAGCAGTACTTC. The chain carries TRBV12-3 or TRBV12-4 and TRBJ2-7; 8 bases line up with TRBD1. J was trimmed by 5 bases and V by 3 bases; bases with no gene match: 15. The CDR3 has 17 amino acids.

This clonotype was seen repeatedly, ten times or more. The gene calls are TRBV5-7 and TRBJ2-4; either TRBD1 or TRBD2 may fit D (5 bases each). TRBV5-7 is an ORF, with its function uncertain. Trimming removed 8 bases from V and 0 bases from J, with 9 bases in between. This CDR3 region has 13 residues. The CDR3 protein is CARRGLAKNIQYF. In nucleotides, the CDR3 is TGTGCCAGGAGGGGTTTAGCCAAAAACATTCAGTACTTC.

V and J are TRBV7-2 and TRBJ2-2; D perhaps matches TRBD2 (6 bases). The V end was cut by 2 bases, the J end by 4 bases, with 11 bases between. Germline V CDR1 and CDR2: SGHTA, FQGNSA. The CDR3 has 15 amino acids. In nucleotides, the CDR3 is TGTGCCAGCAGCTTATACGGGAGTAGCACCGGGGAGCTGTTTTTT. It yields the protein CASSLYGSSTGELFF.

The genes are TRBV12-3 or TRBV12-4 and TRBJ2-7; TRBD1 aligns across 8 bases. This CDR3 has 14 amino acids. Germline trimming cut 6 bases from V and 1 base from J; bases unmatched to any gene: 5. In DNA form, the CDR3 reads TGTGCCAGCAGACTTAGGACAGGGTCCTACGAGCAGTACTTC. Its protein product is CASRLRTGSYEQYF.

The chain uses TRBV6-5 and TRBJ2-3; 8 positions agree with TRBD2. The CDR3 is 16 residues long. Germline V gene lookup returns CDR1 MNHEY and CDR2 SVGAGI. V gave up 5 bases and J gave up 0 bases; unmatched junction bases: 7. CDR3 amino acids: CASSPLAGRSTDTQYF. The CDR3 nucleotides read TGTGCCAGCAGTCCTCTAGCGGGTAGGAGCACAGATACGCAGTATTTT.

J is TRBJ1-4 and V is TRBV10-3; D perhaps matches TRBD1 (5 bases). CDR1 and CDR2 (germline): ENHRY, SYGVKD. Deletions cut 6 bases from V and 8 bases from J, with 13 bases between. The CDR3 runs 13 residues. The CDR3 reads CAIRSAGREKLFF. CDR3 DNA sequence: TGTGCCATCAGATCGGCAGGGAGGGAAAAACTGTTTTTT.

V usage is TRBV5-1 and J usage is TRBJ2-1, with 7 bases aligning to TRBD2. The J segment lost 4 bases and the V segment lost 4 bases, leaving 5 bases of the junction unmatched. CDR3 size: 14 residues. Germline V lookup: CDR1 SGHRS, CDR2 YFSETQ. CDR3 protein: CASSEPGGYNEQFF. CDR3 sequence (DNA): TGCGCCAGCAGCGAACCGGGGGGTTACAATGAGCAGTTCTTC.

On this clonotype itself: A read error may be the cause here, since a much bigger clone is one base away. This chain links TRBV7-3 with TRBJ2-2; no definite D call. The CDR3 has 13 residues. Per germline, CDR1 SGHTA and CDR2 FQGTGA. The ends were cut back, 1 base at V and 1 base at J, with 1 base in the middle. CDR3 coding DNA: TGTGCCAGCAGCTTAATGAACACCGGGGAGCTGTTTTTT. This sequence encodes CASSLMNTGELFF.

This chain uses TRBV9 with TRBJ1-2; D unclear. Trimming shortened V by 0 bases and J by 5 bases, and 11 bases separated the two germline ends. CDR3 length: 14 residues. The V gene's germline CDR1 is SGDLS and CDR2 YYNGEE. CDR3 protein: CASSVARGVYGYTF. The CDR3 DNA sequence: TGTGCCAGCAGCGTAGCTCGGGGAGTTTATGGCTACACCTTC. The variable domain in full, completed from reference TRBV9 and TRBJ1-2, reads DSGVTQTPKHLITATGQRVTLRCSPRSGDLSVYWYQQSLDQGLQFLIQYYNGEERAKGNILERFSAQQFPDLHSELNLSSLELGDSALYFCASSVARGVYGYTFGSGTRLTVV.